The next 2 T cell receptor beta chains were all read from a single sample in a study of siplizumab effects on memory and regulatory T cells. Assay: immunoSEQ multiplex PCR; the TCRdb copy retains only in-frame clones and omits some. The data contain under 100,000 clones, over 80% of them singletons. Sequenced: Tregs sorted from blood. The receptors here all came from a human donor in good health.

The V call is TRBV14, the J call TRBJ2-7; TRBD2 matches at 13 bases. This CDR3 has 13 amino acids. Germline V gene lookup returns CDR1 SGHDN and CDR2 FVKESK. J was trimmed by 12 bases and V by 4 bases; bases with no gene match: 6. This CDR3 reads CASSLGTSGVPYF. CDR3 in DNA: TGTGCCAGCAGCCTCGGGACTAGCGGGGTTCCGTACTTC. Full variable domain (missing parts from reference TRBV14 and TRBJ2-7): EAGVTQFPSHSVIEKGQTVTLRCDPISGHDNLYWYRRVMGKEIKFLLHFVKESKQDESGMPNNRFLAERTGGTYSTLKVQPAELEDSGVYFCASSLGTSGVPYFGPGTRLTVT.

The CDR3: CASSLAVRTDTQYF. The CDR3 bases are TGTGCCAGCAGCTTAGCAGTCCGCACAGATACGCAGTATTTT. This chain links TRBV7-9 with TRBJ2-3, with unresolved D. The CDR3 covers 14 residues. In germline, CDR1 is SEHNR, CDR2 FQNEAQ (reference sequence). The germline V and J ends were trimmed by 0 bases and 1 base, with 5 bases remaining between them.